This T cell receptor (beta chain) derives from a study of cytomegalovirus exposure and HLA in healthy donors. General study points: Analyzed later, association rates of TCRs varied across HLA loci, with DRB1 most and HLA-C fewest.

V lost 5 bases and J lost 8, with 15 bases in between. The CDR3 totals 13 residues. Germline lookup yields CDR1 MDHEN and CDR2 SYDVKM. With 60 Vbeta and 13 Jbeta primers, the PCR was carried out. Profiled with immunoSEQ multiplex PCR; TCRdb holds only in-frame clones, not every one. This sample has about 99,000 clones, with about 80% found just once. Comments on this clone: The antigen is unknown. Lacking the conserved final phenylalanine or tryptophan, this CDR3 likely reflects a read error.

The donors (healthy individuals) were bone marrow donors. The V gene is TRBV28, the J gene TRBJ1-2; no definite D call. The material sequenced was PBMCs. The sequence was obtained from a man aged 40-49 years in good health and CMV-seronegative. The DNA for the CDR3 is TGTGCCAGCAGTCCTCGGGATTCGGAAGGCTACACCGTC. Translating gives CASSPRDSEGYTV.